The sequence of this T cell receptor beta chain was determined in a study of shared clonotypes between healthy human individuals. Study background: Each donor had three CD4 naive, three CD4 memory, two CD8 naive and one CD8 memory plate.

Evenly divided among several immunoSEQ plates was the genomic DNA of each subset. Profiling relied on immunoSEQ multiplex PCR, and the TCRdb table lists in-frame clones only, not all of them. The sample consists of roughly 1.4 million clones, less than 99% of them appearing once. As to this clone: This specimen includes other DNA sequences encoding the same CDR3.

The receptor comes from a man aged 25-45 years in good health. Material: naive CD4+ T cells sorted from blood. Indicated subset: CD45RA+ positively selected.

The CDR3: CASSPGQGAGGYTF. The CDR3, as DNA: TGTGCCAGCAGCCCGGGGCAGGGGGCGGGTGGCTACACCTTC. V is TRBV7-2 and J is TRBJ1-2, with TRBD1 matching 8 bases. Germline values: CDR1 SGHTA, CDR2 FQGNSA. The CDR3 loop spans 14 amino acids. Trimming took 5 bases from V and 7 from J; bases not matched to a gene: 9.